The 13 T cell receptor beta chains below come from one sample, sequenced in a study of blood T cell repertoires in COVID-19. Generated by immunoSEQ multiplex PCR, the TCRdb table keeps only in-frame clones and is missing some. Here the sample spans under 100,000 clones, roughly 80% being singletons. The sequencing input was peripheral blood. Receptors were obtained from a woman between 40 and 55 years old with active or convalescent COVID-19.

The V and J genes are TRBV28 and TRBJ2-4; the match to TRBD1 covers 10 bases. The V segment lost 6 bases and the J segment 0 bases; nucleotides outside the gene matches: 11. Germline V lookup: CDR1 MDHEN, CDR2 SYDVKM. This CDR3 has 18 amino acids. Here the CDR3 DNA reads TGTGCCAGCAGACGGGACAGGGGAGTACCTTTAGCCAAAAACATTCAGTACTTC. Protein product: CASRRDRGVPLAKNIQYF.

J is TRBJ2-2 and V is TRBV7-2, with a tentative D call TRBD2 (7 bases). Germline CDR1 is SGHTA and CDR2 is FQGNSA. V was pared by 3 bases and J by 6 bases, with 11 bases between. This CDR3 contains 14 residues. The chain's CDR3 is CASSLTGGPGELFF. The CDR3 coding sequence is TGTGCCAGCAGCTTGACGGGGGGCCCCGGGGAGCTGTTTTTT.

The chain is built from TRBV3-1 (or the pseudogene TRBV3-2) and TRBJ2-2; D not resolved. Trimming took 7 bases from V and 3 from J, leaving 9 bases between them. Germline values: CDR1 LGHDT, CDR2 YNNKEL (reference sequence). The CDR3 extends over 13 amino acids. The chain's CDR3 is CASTSTYTGELFF. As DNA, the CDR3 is TGTGCCAGCACCTCCACTTACACCGGGGAGCTGTTTTTT.

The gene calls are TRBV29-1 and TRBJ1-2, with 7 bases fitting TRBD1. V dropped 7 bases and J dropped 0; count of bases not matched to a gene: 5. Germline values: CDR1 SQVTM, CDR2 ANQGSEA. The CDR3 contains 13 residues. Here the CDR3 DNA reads TGCAGCGCCGCGGACAGGCCTAACTATGGCTACACCTTC. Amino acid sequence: CSAADRPNYGYTF.

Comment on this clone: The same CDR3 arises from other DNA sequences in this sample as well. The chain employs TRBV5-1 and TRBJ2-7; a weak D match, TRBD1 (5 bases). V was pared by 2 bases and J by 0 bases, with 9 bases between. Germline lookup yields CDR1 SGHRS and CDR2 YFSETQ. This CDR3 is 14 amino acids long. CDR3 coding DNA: TGCGCCAGCAGCTTACAGGTGAGCTCCTACGAGCAGTACTTC. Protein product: CASSLQVSSYEQYF.

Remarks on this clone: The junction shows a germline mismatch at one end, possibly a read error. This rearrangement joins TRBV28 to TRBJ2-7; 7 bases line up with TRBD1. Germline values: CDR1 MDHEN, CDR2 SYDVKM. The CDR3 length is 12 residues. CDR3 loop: CASRPTGKTTAF. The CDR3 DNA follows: TGTGCCAGCAGGCCGACAGGGAAGACTACGGCCTTC. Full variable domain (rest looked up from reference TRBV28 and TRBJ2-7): DVKVTQSSRYLVKRTGEKVFLECVQDMDHENMFWYRQDPGLGLRLIYFSYDVKMKEKGDIPEGYSVSREKKERFSLILESASTNQTSMYLCASRPTGKTTAFGPGTRLTVT.

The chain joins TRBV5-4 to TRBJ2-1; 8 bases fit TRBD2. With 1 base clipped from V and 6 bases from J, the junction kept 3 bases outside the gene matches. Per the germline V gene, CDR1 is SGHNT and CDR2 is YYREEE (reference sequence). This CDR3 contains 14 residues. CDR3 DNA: TGTGCCAGCAGCTTGTCGACTAGCGCCAATGAGCAGTTCTTC. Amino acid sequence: CASSLSTSANEQFF.

The CDR3 bases are TGTGCCAGCAGTTCACTGGGACAGGGAGGGAATCAGCCCCAGCATTTT. This encodes CASSSLGQGGNQPQHF. V and J are TRBV6-2 or TRBV6-3 and TRBJ1-5; 9 nucleotides line up with TRBD1. Germline V gene sequence: CDR1 MNHEY, CDR2 SVGEGT. The CDR3 has 16 residues. The trim removed 4 bases at V and 4 bases at J, leaving 8 bases unmatched.

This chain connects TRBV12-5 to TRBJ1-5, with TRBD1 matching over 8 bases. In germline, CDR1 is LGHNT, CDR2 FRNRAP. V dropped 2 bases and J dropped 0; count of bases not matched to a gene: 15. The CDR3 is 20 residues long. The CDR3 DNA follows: TGTGCTAGTGGTTTGCCACCTAAGGGCAGGGGGCGGTATAGCAATCAGCCCCAGCATTTT. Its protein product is CASGLPPKGRGRYSNQPQHF.

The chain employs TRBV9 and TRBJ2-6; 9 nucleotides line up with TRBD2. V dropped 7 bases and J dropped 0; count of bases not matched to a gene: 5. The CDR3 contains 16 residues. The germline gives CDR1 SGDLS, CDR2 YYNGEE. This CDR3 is CASQRGAFSGANVLTF. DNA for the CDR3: TGTGCCAGCCAGCGGGGGGCGTTCTCTGGGGCCAACGTCCTGACTTTC.

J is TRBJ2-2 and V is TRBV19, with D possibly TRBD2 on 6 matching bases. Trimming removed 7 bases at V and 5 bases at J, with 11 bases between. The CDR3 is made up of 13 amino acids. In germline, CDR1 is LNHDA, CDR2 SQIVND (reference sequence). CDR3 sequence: CASNAGRTGELFF. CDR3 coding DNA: TGTGCCAGTAACGCAGGGAGGACCGGGGAGCTGTTTTTT.

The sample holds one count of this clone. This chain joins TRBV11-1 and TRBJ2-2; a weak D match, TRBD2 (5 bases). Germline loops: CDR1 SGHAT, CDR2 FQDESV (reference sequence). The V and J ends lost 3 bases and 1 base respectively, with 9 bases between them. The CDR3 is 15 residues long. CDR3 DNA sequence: TGTGCCAGCAGCTTGAGTGCGGGGAACACCGGGGAGCTGTTTTTT. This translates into CASSLSAGNTGELFF. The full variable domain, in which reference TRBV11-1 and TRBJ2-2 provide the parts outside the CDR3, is EAEVAQSPRYKITEKSQAVAFWCDPISGHATLYWYRQILGQGPELLVQFQDESVVDDSQLPKDRFSAERLKGVDSTLKIQPAELGDSAMYLCASSLSAGNTGELFFGEGSRLTVL.

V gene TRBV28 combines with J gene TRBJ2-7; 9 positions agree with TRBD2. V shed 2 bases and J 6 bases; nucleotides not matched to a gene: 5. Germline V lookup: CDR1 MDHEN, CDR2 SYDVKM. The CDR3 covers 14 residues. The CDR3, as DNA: TGTGCCAGCAGTTTAGCGGGAGGGCCTGGCGAGCAGTACTTC. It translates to CASSLAGGPGEQYF.